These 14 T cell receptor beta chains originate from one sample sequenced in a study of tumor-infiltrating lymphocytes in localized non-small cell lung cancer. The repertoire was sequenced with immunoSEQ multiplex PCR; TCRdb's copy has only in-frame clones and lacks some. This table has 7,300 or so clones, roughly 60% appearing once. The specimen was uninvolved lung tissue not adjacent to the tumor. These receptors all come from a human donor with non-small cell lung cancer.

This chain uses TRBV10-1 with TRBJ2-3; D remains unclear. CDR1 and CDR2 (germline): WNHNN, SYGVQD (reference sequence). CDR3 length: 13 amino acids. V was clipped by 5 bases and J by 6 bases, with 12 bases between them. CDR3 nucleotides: TGCGCCAGCAGTAATCCCGAATCGGATACGCAGTATTTT. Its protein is CASSNPESDTQYF.

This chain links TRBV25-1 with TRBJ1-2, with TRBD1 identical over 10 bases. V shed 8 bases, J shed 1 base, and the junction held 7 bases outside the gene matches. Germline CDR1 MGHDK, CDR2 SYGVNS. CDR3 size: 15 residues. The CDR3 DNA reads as TGTGCCAGCCTAGGGGGACAGGGGATTAACTATGGCTACACCTTC. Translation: CASLGGQGINYGYTF.

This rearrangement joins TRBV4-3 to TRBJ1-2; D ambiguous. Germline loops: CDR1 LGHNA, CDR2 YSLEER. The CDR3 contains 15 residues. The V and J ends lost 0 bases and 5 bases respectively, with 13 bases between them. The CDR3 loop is CASSQENAGGYGYTF. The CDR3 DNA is TGCGCCAGCAGCCAAGAAAACGCCGGAGGGTATGGCTACACCTTC.

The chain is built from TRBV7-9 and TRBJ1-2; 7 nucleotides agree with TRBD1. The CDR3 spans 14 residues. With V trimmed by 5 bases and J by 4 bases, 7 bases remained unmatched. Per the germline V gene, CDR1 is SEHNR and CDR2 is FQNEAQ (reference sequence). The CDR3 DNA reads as TGTGCCAGCAGCAACACAGGGGCCACCTATGGCTACACCTTC. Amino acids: CASSNTGATYGYTF.

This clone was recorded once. The CDR3 DNA is TGCGCCAGCAGTGAGTCGAAGCTAGCGGGGGCCAAACAAGAGACCCAGTACTTC. Amino acids: CASSESKLAGAKQETQYF. The chain couples TRBV10-2 to TRBJ2-5, with 10 bases lining up with TRBD2. Germline V CDR1 and CDR2: WSHSY, SAAADI. Trimming cost V 0 bases and J 2 bases; bases outside gene matches: 9. The CDR3 consists of 18 residues.

The CDR3 spells CASGRDNEKLFF. DNA for the CDR3: TGTGCCAGTGGCAGGGATAATGAAAAACTGTTTTTT. The V gene is TRBV6-6, the J gene TRBJ1-4; tentatively, D is TRBD1 (5 bases). Trimming pared 9 bases from V and 4 bases from J, leaving 9 bases between. The CDR3 sequence is 12 residues long. The germline V gene has CDR1 MNHNY and CDR2 SVGAGI (reference sequence).

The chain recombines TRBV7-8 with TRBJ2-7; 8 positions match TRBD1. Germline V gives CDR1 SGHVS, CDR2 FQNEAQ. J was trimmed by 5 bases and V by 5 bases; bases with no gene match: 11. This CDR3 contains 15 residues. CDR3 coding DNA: TGTGCCAGCAGCATCCCGGAGAGGACAGGGCACGAGCAGTACTTC. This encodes CASSIPERTGHEQYF.

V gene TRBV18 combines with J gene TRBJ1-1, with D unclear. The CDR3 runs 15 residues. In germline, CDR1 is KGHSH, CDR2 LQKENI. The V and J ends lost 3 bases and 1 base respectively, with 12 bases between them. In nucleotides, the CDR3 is TGTGCCAGCTCACCGAGTGGGTTCGGGAACACTGAAGCTTTCTTT. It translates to CASSPSGFGNTEAFF.

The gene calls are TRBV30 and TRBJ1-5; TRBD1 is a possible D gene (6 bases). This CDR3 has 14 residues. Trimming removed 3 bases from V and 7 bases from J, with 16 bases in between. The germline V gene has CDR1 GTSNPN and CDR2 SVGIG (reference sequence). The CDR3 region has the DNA TGTGCCTGGAGGACAGGCGGGTATCCACAGCCCCAGCATTTT. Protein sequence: CAWRTGGYPQPQHF. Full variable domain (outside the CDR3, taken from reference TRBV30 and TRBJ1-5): SQTIHQWPATLVQPVGSPLSLECTVEGTSNPNLYWYRQAAGRGLQLLFYSVGIGQISSEVPQNLSASRPQDRQFILSSKKLLLSDSGFYLCAWRTGGYPQPQHFGDGTRLSIL.

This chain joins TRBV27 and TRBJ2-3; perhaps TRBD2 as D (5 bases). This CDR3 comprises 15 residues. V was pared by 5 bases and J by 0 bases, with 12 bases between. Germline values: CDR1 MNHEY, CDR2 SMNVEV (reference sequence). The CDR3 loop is CASSGIAISTDTQYF. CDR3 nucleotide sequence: TGTGCCAGCAGTGGGATAGCGATTAGCACAGATACGCAGTATTTT.

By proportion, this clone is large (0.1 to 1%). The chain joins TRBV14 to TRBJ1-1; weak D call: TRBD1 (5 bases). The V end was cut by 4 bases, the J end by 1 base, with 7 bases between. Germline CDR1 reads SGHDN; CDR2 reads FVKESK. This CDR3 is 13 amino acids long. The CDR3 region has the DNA TGTGCCAGCAGCCCCGGACAGAACACTGAAGCTTTCTTT. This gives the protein CASSPGQNTEAFF.

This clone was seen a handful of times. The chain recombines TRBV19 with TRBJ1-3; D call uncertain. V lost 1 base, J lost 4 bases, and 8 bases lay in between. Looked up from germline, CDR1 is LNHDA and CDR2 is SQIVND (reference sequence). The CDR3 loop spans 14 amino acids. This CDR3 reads CASSIGVSGNTIYF. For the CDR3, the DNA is TGTGCCAGTAGTATAGGTGTATCCGGAAACACCATATATTTT.

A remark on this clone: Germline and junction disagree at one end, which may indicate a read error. CDR3 region: CASSYSMNRGEPQHF. CDR3 DNA: TGTGCCAGCAGTTACTCGATGAACCGAGGAGAACCCCAGCATTTT. This chain connects TRBV6-4 to TRBJ1-5; no definite D call. Looked up from germline, CDR1 is MRHNA and CDR2 is SNTAGT. This CDR3 contains 15 residues.

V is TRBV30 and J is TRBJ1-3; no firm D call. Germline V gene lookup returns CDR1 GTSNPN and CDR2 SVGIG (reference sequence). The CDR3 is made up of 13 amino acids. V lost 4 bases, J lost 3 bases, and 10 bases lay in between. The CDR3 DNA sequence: TGTGCCTGGAACGTAAAAGTTGGAAACACCATATATTTT. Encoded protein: CAWNVKVGNTIYF.